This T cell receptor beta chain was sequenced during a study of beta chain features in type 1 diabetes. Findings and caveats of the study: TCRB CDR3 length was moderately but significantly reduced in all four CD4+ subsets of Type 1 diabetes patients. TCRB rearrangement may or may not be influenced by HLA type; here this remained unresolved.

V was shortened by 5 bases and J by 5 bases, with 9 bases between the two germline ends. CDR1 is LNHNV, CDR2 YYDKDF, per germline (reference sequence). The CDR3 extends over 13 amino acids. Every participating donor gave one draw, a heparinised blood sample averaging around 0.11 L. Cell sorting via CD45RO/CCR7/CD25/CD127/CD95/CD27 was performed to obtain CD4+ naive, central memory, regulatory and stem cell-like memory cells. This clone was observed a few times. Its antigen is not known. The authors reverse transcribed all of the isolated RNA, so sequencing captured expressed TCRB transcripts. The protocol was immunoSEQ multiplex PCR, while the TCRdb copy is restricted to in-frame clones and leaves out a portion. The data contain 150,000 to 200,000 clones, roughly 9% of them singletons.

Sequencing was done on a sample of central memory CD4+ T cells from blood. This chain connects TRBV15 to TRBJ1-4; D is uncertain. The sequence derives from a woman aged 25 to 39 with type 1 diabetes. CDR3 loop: CATSRHSNEKLFF. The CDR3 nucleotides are TGTGCCACCAGCCGTCACAGCAATGAAAAACTGTTTTTT. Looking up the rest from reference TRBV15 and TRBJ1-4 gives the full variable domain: DAMVIQNPRYQVTQFGKPVTLSCSQTLNHNVMYWYQQKSSQAPKLLFHYYDKDFNNEADTPDNFQSRRPNTSFCFLDIRSPGLGDTAMYLCATSRHSNEKLFFGSGTQLSVL.